The rows below give T cell receptor beta chains drawn from one sample of a study of Ad26.COV2.S vaccination and SARS-CoV-2 variants. Libraries were prepared by immunoSEQ multiplex PCR; TCRdb keeps only in-frame clonotypes and omits some of them. Among hundreds of thousands of clones listed, under 95% were seen once. The sample consisted of peripheral blood, taken after recovery from COVID-19. Receptors originate from a human donor who had recovered from COVID-19. Each CDR3 is given with its conserved first and last residue. A D gene is named only where the DNA matches it firmly. The size field is filled for only some rows; it gives once, few, many or a size class.

d_gene | abundance | j_gene | v_gene | len | CDR3aa | CDR3nt
. | . | TRBJ2-1 | TRBV5-1 | 16 | CASSSTGRSSYNEQFF | TGCGCCAGCAGCTCCACGGGAAGGAGCTCCTACAATGAGCAGTTCTTC
. | . | TRBJ1-2 | TRBV7-3 | 15 | CASSPRNTALYGYTF | TGTGCCAGCAGCCCCCGGAATACAGCACTCTATGGCTACACCTTC
. | . | TRBJ2-5 | TRBV24-1 | 11 | CATGAGETQYF | TGTGCCACCGGGGCCGGAGAGACCCAGTACTTC
. | . | TRBJ1-1 | TRBV29-1 | 14 | CSVGLAVMNTEAFF | TGCAGCGTTGGATTGGCAGTGATGAACACTGAAGCTTTCTTT
TRBD1 | . | TRBJ1-6 | TRBV18 | 14 | CASSPGQSNSPLHF | TGTGCCAGCTCACCGGGACAGAGTAATTCACCCCTCCACTTT
TRBD1 | . | TRBJ2-7 | TRBV10-3 | 14 | CAITETGGLYEQYF | TGTGCCATCACTGAGACAGGGGGACTATACGAGCAGTACTTC
. | . | TRBJ1-2 | TRBV3-1/TRBV3-2 | 15 | CASSQDTGSSYGYTF | TGTGCCAGCAGCCAAGATACAGGTAGCAGTTATGGCTACACCTTC
. | once | TRBJ1-1 | TRBV5-6 | 11 | CASSFRTEAFF | TGTGCCAGCAGCTTCCGGACGGAAGCTTTCTTT
TRBD1 | . | TRBJ1-1 | TRBV10-3 | 12 | CAISDWDSGAFF | TGTGCCATCAGTGACTGGGACAGTGGGGCTTTCTTT
TRBD1 | . | TRBJ1-5 | TRBV13 | 15 | CASSLGGTANQPQHF | TGTGCCAGCAGCTTAGGTGGGACAGCCAATCAGCCCCAGCATTTT